Presented here are 17 T cell receptor beta chains from one specimen sequenced in a study of beta chain features in type 1 diabetes. Since all of the isolated RNA was reverse transcribed, expressed TCRB transcripts were what got sequenced. Some clones are missing from TCRdb's copy, which holds only in-frame ones; the method was immunoSEQ multiplex PCR. The data contain around 130,000 clones, about 16% of them seen just once; the ten biggest clones take up under 2.5%. Whole-study findings and limits: In all four CD4+ subsets, TCRB CDR3 length was significantly, moderately reduced in type 1 diabetes.

These receptors have no identified antigens. Sample: central memory CD4+ T cells from blood. The receptors come from a man aged 25-45 years with type 1 diabetes.

The table lists this clone with a few counts. The rearrangement uses TRBV2 and TRBJ2-1; 8 nucleotides match TRBD2. Germline CDR1 is SNHLY and CDR2 is FYNNEI. Trimming at V came to 6 bases and at J to 1 base, leaving 8 bases not matched to a gene. The CDR3 covers 16 residues. CDR3 bases: TGTGCCAGCAGGGCTTCGACTAGCGCTTCCTACAATGAGCAGTTCTTC. It specifies CASRASTSASYNEQFF.

This clone was seen only a few times. The chain recombines TRBV7-9 with TRBJ2-3; unclear D gene. V was shortened by 2 bases and J by 3 bases, with 9 bases between the two germline ends. The CDR3 is made up of 14 amino acids. Germline V gives CDR1 SEHNR, CDR2 FQNEAQ (reference sequence). Written as DNA, the CDR3 is TGTGCCAGCAGCTTATCTATCAGGACAGATACGCAGTATTTT. Protein: CASSLSIRTDTQYF.

The chain carries TRBV29-1 and TRBJ2-1, with TRBD2 identical over 15 bases. J was trimmed by 0 bases and V by 3 bases; bases with no gene match: 6. The CDR3 spans 18 residues. Germline assignment: CDR1 SQVTM and CDR2 ANQGSEA. The CDR3 DNA reads TGCAGCGTTGACGGGACTAGCGGGGGGTTAAGCTCCTACAATGAGCAGTTCTTC. Amino acids: CSVDGTSGGLSSYNEQFF.

A few counts support this clone. The chain joins TRBV14 to TRBJ2-5, with 11 bases that match TRBD2. This CDR3 is 14 amino acids long. Germline V gives CDR1 SGHDN, CDR2 FVKESK. V lost 4 bases to trimming and J lost 6 bases; unmatched junction nucleotides: 4. CDR3 coding DNA: TGTGCCAGCAGCCGGGGACTAGCGGAGAAGACCCAGTACTTC. It translates to CASSRGLAEKTQYF.

The chain couples TRBV7-9 to TRBJ1-1; D unresolved. The CDR3 is 14 amino acids. Trimming shortened V by 4 bases and J by 1 base, and 10 bases separated the two germline ends. Germline CDR1 is SEHNR and CDR2 is FQNEAQ (reference sequence). The CDR3 is CASSSYAGNTEAFF. CDR3 DNA sequence: TGTGCCAGCAGCTCTTACGCGGGGAACACTGAAGCTTTCTTT.

V usage is TRBV9 and J usage is TRBJ2-7; the D is unclear. Trimming left V 0 bases short and J 2 bases short, with 9 bases between. The germline CDR1 and CDR2 sequences are SGDLS and YYNGEE. This CDR3 region has 14 residues. The CDR3 DNA is TGTGCCAGCAGCGTAGCCCCGTATCCCTACGAGCAGTACTTC. The encoded protein is CASSVAPYPYEQYF.

This clone was seen a few times. The rearrangement uses TRBV6-5 and TRBJ1-6; no firm D call. Germline lookup yields CDR1 MNHEY and CDR2 SVGAGI. V lost 5 bases, J lost 7 bases, and 9 bases lay in between. The CDR3 runs to 13 residues. CDR3 sequence (DNA): TGTGCCAGCAGTGGAGAGATGAATTCACCCCTCCACTTT. It is translated as CASSGEMNSPLHF.

This clone was picked up a small number of times. The J gene is TRBJ1-2, the V gene TRBV4-1, with D possibly TRBD1 on 5 matching bases. The CDR3 totals 15 residues. CDR1 and CDR2 from the germline V gene are MGHRA and YSYEKL. Trimming shortened V by 4 bases and J by 4 bases, and 16 bases separated the two germline ends. The CDR3 DNA follows: TGCGCCAGCAGCCGAGACAGAGACTTCGGCTATGGCTACACCTTC. Protein product: CASSRDRDFGYGYTF.

This clone occurred a few times. The rearrangement links TRBV4-2 to TRBJ2-5, with 14 bases identical to TRBD2. V shed 4 bases and J 4 bases; nucleotides not matched to a gene: 11. This CDR3 has 18 residues. Germline V gene data show CDR1 as LGHNA and CDR2 as YNFKEQ. The CDR3 sequence: CASSPAETSGGAVETQYF. CDR3 nucleotide sequence: TGTGCCAGCAGCCCGGCCGAGACTAGCGGGGGGGCAGTAGAGACCCAGTACTTC.

This clone has more than one count but fewer than ten. The rearrangement links TRBV11-3 to TRBJ2-3, with D unclear. The germline CDR1 and CDR2 sequences are SGHNT and YENEEA. V dropped 2 bases and J dropped 0 bases, with 3 bases sitting between them. The CDR3 is 13 amino acids. CDR3 protein: CASSLISTDTQYF. The CDR3, as DNA: TGTGCCAGCAGCTTAATTAGCACAGATACGCAGTATTTT.

The rearrangement links TRBV7-2 to TRBJ2-3; D gene uncertain. The V gene's germline CDR1 is SGHTA and CDR2 FQGNSA. Deletions cut 1 base from V and 1 base from J, with 6 bases between. The CDR3 runs 14 residues. The DNA of the CDR3 is TGTGCCAGCAGCTTAGTCCGGGGCACAGATACGCAGTATTTT. Translation: CASSLVRGTDTQYF. The variable domain in full, with the rest retrieved from reference TRBV7-2 and TRBJ2-3, is GAGVSQSPSNKVTEKGKDVELRCDPISGHTALYWYRQSLGQGLEFLIYFQGNSAPDKSGLPSDRFSAERTGGSVSTLTIQRTQQEDSAVYLCASSLVRGTDTQYFGPGTRLTVL.

This clone appeared a few times. The rearrangement uses TRBV7-2 and TRBJ2-7; a weak D match, TRBD1 (6 bases). Trimming took off 1 base at V and 5 bases at J, with 12 bases between the two ends. In germline, CDR1 is SGHTA, CDR2 FQGNSA. This CDR3 has 14 amino acids. The CDR3 loop is CASSLVQGMNEQYF. The CDR3, as DNA: TGTGCCAGCAGCTTAGTCCAGGGGATGAACGAGCAGTACTTC.

In DNA form, the CDR3 reads TGTGCCAGCAGTGTACCAGCGGGGACAAGGAACACCGGGGAGCTGTTTTTT. Its protein product is CASSVPAGTRNTGELFF. The V call is TRBV2, the J call TRBJ2-2; weak D call: TRBD2 (7 bases). Trimming cost V 4 bases and J 1 base, with 16 bases left between them. Germline-derived CDR1 and CDR2 are SNHLY and FYNNEI. The CDR3 runs 17 residues.

Only a few counts were recorded for this clone. The chain employs TRBV20-1 and TRBJ1-1; TRBD1 matches 7 bases. Germline V gene sequence: CDR1 DFQATT, CDR2 SNEGSKA (reference sequence). The CDR3 is 11 amino acids. CDR3 DNA sequence: TGCAGGGTCAGAGGGGGCTCTGAAGCTTTCTTT. This translates into CRVRGGSEAFF.

This clone was found many times. Other DNA sequences in the sample encode the same CDR3. This chain uses TRBV30 with TRBJ1-5, with a weak D call TRBD1 (5 bases). This CDR3 spans 13 amino acids. V was shortened by 2 bases and J by 6 bases, with 11 bases between the two germline ends. Germline loops: CDR1 GTSNPN, CDR2 SVGIG (reference sequence). The CDR3: CAWSRQGGQPQHF. Here the CDR3 DNA reads TGTGCCTGGAGTCGGCAGGGCGGTCAGCCCCAGCATTTT.

The V and J genes are TRBV29-1 and TRBJ1-2; 8 nucleotides align to TRBD1. The V and J ends lost 2 bases and 8 bases, in that order; junction bases with no gene match: 16. From germline, CDR1 is SQVTM and CDR2 ANQGSEA. There are 16 residues in the CDR3. The DNA of the CDR3 is TGCAGCGTTGAATTACTCAGGGGGCCCAATGCGATCGGCTACACCTTC. Protein product: CSVELLRGPNAIGYTF. Together with reference TRBV29-1 and TRBJ1-2, the CDR3 gives the full variable domain: SAVISQKPSRDICQRGTSLTIQCQVDSQVTMMFWYRQQPGQSLTLIATANQGSEATYESGFVIDKFPISRPNLTFSTLTVSNMSPEDSSIYLCSVELLRGPNAIGYTFGSGTRLTVV.

As concerns this clone: At one of its ends the junction is not consistent with the germline gene, which may arise from a read error. The chain recombines TRBV10-2 with TRBJ2-5; D remains unclear. There are 9 residues in the CDR3. Germline V gene lookup returns CDR1 WSHSY and CDR2 SAAADI. The CDR3 protein is CASQGTQYF. CDR3 nucleotide sequence: TGCGCCAGCCAAGGGACCCAGTACTTC.